A selection of T cell receptor beta chains follows, all from one sample in a study of T cell responses to AZD1222 COVID-19 vaccine. Clones were read by immunoSEQ multiplex PCR, and TCRdb kept only the in-frame ones, dropping some. Here the sample spans more than 150,000 clones, 90% being singletons. This material consisted of peripheral blood, taken 28 days after the second AZD1222 dose. Receptor source: an adult who received the AZD1222 COVID-19 vaccine. CDR3s include the opening cysteine and the closing phenylalanine or tryptophan. Each record gives: V gene, J gene, clone size, D gene, CDR3 DNA, CDR3 protein. The D gene is left open where the match is weak. The size entry is marked missing in some rows and otherwise reads once, few, many or a size class.

TRBV6-1,TRBJ1-2,NA,NA,TGTGCCAGCAGTGACGTCGTGGTGTGGGGCGCCATCGGGGGCTACACCTTC,CASSDVVVWGAIGGYTF
TRBV30,TRBJ1-1,NA,TRBD1,TGTGCCTGGAGGAGGGACCCAGGGGGTCGGACTGAAGCTTTCTTT,CAWRRDPGGRTEAFF
TRBV10-3,TRBJ2-7,NA,NA,TGTGCCATCACTTCCGGGCAGGGGACCGACGAGCAGTACTTC,CAITSGQGTDEQYF
TRBV7-2,TRBJ2-7,NA,NA,TGTGCCAGCAGCTTAGCGGGGGGTTACGAGCAGTACTTC,CASSLAGGYEQYF
TRBV27,TRBJ1-6,NA,NA,TGTGCCAGCAGTTTCCAAGCAGGGAGGCCCCTCCACTTT,CASSFQAGRPLHF
TRBV25-1,TRBJ1-4,NA,TRBD1,TGTGCCAGCAGGGGACAGGGGCTTAATGAAAAACTGTTTTTT,CASRGQGLNEKLFF
TRBV5-6,TRBJ2-7,NA,NA,TGTGCCAGCAGCTTGACCCCTACCTCCGCCGAGCAGTACTTC,CASSLTPTSAEQYF
TRBV5-1,TRBJ2-3,NA,NA,TGCGCCAGCAGCTACACGACAGGCACAAGCACAGATACGCAGTATTTT,CASSYTTGTSTDTQYF
TRBV7-8,TRBJ1-5,NA,NA,TGTGCCAGCAGCTTAGGACAGAGAGTTAATAGCAATCAGCCCCAGCATTTT,CASSLGQRVNSNQPQHF
TRBV9,TRBJ1-2,NA,NA,TGTGCCAGCAGCGTAGGATTGGGGGCCGGGGCTAACTATGGCTACACCTTC,CASSVGLGAGANYGYTF
TRBV5-1,TRBJ2-3,NA,NA,TGCGCCAGCAGCCTTACTACAGATACGCAGTATTTT,CASSLTTDTQYF
TRBV3-1/TRBV3-2,TRBJ2-6,NA,TRBD2,TGTGCCAGCAGCCAAGTTTCGTTCGGTCGACTAGCGGCCTCTGGGGCCAACGTCCTGACTTTC,CASSQVSFGRLAASGANVLTF
TRBV3-1/TRBV3-2,TRBJ1-2,NA,NA,TGTGCCAGCAGCCAAGATTCGGCGGGTATAGTCTACACCTTC,CASSQDSAGIVYTF
TRBV19,TRBJ2-2,NA,NA,TGTGCCAGTAGAAATAGCGGAACCGGGGAGCTGTTTTTT,CASRNSGTGELFF
TRBV27,TRBJ1-2,NA,NA,TGTGCCAGCAGACCCTGGACAGATCTCTATGGCTACACCTTC,CASRPWTDLYGYTF
TRBV7-6,TRBJ1-2,NA,NA,TGTGCCAGCAGCCCGGGCAGCGGATCTAACTATGGCTACACCTTC,CASSPGSGSNYGYTF
TRBV29-1,TRBJ2-6,NA,NA,TGCAGCGTCCCCCCCCCAAAGAGGTCTCCTTTC,CSVPPPKRSPF
TRBV30,TRBJ1-5,once,NA,TGTGCCTGGAGCCACCAGGGGTTGAGCAATCAGCCCCAGCATTTT,CAWSHQGLSNQPQHF
TRBV28,TRBJ1-1,NA,NA,TGTGCCAGCAGTCCCTCAGGGGCGAGGACTGAAGCTTTCTTT,CASSPSGARTEAFF
TRBV7-9,TRBJ1-1,NA,NA,TGTGCCAGCAGCTTAGGGGCAGGCATTGGCACTGAAGCTTTCTTT,CASSLGAGIGTEAFF
TRBV2,TRBJ1-2,NA,TRBD1,TGTGCCAACGCCAGGGTTCCGGACAGGCCGAACTATGGCTACACCTTC,CANARVPDRPNYGYTF
TRBV7-2,TRBJ2-3,NA,TRBD2,TGTGCCAGCAGTCCGGCCGGGACTAGCGTGGGAGATACGCAGTATTTT,CASSPAGTSVGDTQYF
TRBV19,TRBJ1-5,NA,NA,TGTGCCAGTAGGCTCCGGGGTAGCAATCAGCCCCAGCATTTT,CASRLRGSNQPQHF
TRBV19,TRBJ1-1,NA,NA,TGTGCCGCCTCCAAGGGAATGAACACTGAAGCTTTCTTT,CAASKGMNTEAFF
TRBV25-1,TRBJ2-1,NA,TRBD2,TGTGCCAGCAGTGTCCTGTCGGGCGGGAGTTTTATAAATGAGCAGTTCTTC,CASSVLSGGSFINEQFF
TRBV30,TRBJ1-6,NA,NA,TGTGCCTGGACCTCGGGGCAGTCGTCGACACCCCTCCACTTT,CAWTSGQSSTPLHF
TRBV6-5,TRBJ1-1,NA,NA,TGTGCCAGCACTCGCAGGAGCACTGAAGCTTTCTTT,CASTRRSTEAFF
TRBV10-2,TRBJ1-1,NA,NA,TGCGCCAGCAGTGAGTCCTCGTACAAGGTTTGGGGGAACACTGAAGCTTTCTTT,CASSESSYKVWGNTEAFF